The entry that follows covers one T cell receptor beta chain sequence. The table lists this clonotype with many counts. What this receptor recognizes is not known. No base qualities exist here, and no much larger clone lies one base off it. The sequencer was an Illumina HiSeq 1500. TCRdb itself trimmed the public reads at Q25 with fastp, ran MiXCR and retained productive beta chains. Entries that share a CDR3 protein sequence are merged under the most common genes and DNA. The sample table shows approximately 500,000 distinct CDR3 sequences, and around 11% are seen once. The ten largest clones capture approximately 10% of the sample. The data originate from a study of T cell repertoires in cytomegalovirus infection (dated by TCRdb to 2018 to 2020). With regard to the full study: Donor HLA type was relevant to the analysis, as public TCR beta signatures indicated carriage of CMV infection together with the matching HLA type.

The CDR1 and CDR2 encoded by the germline V gene are SGHTA and FQGNSA. The CDR3 runs 13 amino acids, cysteine and phenylalanine included. Only the CDR3 portion is preserved as DNA: 39 bases, with reading frame beginning at the first base. V gives up 5 bases and J gives up 2 bases, and the segment between their germline ends measures 9 bases. What the study reported, not specific to this receptor: In the ex vivo response, HLA-C-restricted CMV-specific TCR beta clonotypes were dominant, and in two of eight donors the single most frequent clonotype came from this HLA-C-restricted group. Cumulative frequency of public TCR beta family members discriminated carriers of CMV infection plus the relevant HLA type in this cohort and an independent 352-donor cohort.

This receptor chain uses TRBV7-2 and TRBJ1-2; a tentative D call is TRBD1 (5 bases match). Sequencing used PBMCs. The sequence came from a human donor in good health (CMV status not recorded). Some clones in this sample may be carry-over from other donors' samples. The CDR3 is CASSPDKNYGYTF. The nucleotide sequence is given as TGTGCCAGCAGCCCGGACAAGAACTATGGCTACACCTTC.